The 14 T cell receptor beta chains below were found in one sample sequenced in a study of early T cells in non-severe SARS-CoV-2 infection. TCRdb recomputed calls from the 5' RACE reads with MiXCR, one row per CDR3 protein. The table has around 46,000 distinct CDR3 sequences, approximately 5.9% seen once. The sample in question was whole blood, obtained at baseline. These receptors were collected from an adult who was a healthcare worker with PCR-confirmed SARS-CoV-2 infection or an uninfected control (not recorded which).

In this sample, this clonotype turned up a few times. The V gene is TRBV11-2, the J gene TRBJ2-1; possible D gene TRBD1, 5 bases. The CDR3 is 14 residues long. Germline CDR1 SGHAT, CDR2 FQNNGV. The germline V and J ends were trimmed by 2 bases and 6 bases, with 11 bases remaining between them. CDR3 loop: CASSLWQGPNEQFF. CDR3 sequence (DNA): TGTGCCAGCAGCTTATGGCAGGGCCCCAATGAGCAGTTCTTC.

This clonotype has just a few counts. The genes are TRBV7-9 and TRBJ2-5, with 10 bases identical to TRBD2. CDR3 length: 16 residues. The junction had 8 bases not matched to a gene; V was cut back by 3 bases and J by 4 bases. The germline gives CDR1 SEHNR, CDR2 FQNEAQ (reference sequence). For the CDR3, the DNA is TGTGCCAGCAGCTTTCCTAGCGGGAGCCCCCCAGAGACCCAGTACTTC. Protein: CASSFPSGSPPETQYF.

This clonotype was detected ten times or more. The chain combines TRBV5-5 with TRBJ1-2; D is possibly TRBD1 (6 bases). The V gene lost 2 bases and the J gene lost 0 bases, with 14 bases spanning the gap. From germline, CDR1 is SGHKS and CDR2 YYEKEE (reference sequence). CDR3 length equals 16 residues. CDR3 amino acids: CASSFLQGSANYGYTF. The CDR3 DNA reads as TGTGCCAGCAGCTTTTTACAGGGCTCAGCTAACTATGGCTACACCTTC.

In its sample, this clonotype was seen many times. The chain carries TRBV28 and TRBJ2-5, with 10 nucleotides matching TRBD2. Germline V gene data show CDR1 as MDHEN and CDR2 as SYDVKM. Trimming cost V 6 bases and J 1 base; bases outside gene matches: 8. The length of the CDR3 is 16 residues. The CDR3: CASRLNSGRTQETQYF. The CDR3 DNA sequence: TGTGCCAGCAGACTAAATAGCGGGAGGACCCAAGAGACCCAGTACTTC.

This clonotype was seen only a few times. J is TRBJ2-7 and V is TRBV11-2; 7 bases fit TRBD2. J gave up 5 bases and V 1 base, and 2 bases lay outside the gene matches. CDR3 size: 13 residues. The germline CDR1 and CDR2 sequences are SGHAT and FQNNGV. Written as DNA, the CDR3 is TGTGCCAGCAGCTTAGTGGGGACTAACGAGCAGTACTTC. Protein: CASSLVGTNEQYF.

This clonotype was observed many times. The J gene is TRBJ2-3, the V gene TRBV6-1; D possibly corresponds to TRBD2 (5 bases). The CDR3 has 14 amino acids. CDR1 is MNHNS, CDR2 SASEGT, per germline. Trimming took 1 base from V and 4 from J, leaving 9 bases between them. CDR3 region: CASSEGMEADTQYF. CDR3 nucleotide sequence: TGTGCCAGCAGTGAAGGAATGGAGGCAGATACGCAGTATTTT.

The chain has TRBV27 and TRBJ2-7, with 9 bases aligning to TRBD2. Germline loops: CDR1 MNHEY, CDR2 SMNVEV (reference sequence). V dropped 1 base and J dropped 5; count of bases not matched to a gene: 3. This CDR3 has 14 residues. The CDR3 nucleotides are TGTGCCAGCAGTTTATTAGCGGGAGACCACGAGCAGTACTTC. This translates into CASSLLAGDHEQYF.

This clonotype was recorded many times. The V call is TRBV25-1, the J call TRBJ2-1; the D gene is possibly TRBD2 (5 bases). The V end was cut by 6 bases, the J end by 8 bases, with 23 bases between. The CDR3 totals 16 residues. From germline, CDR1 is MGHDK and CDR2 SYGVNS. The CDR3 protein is CASRGLAADQRDEQFF. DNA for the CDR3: TGTGCCAGCAGGGGGTTGGCGGCAGACCAGAGGGATGAGCAGTTCTTC.

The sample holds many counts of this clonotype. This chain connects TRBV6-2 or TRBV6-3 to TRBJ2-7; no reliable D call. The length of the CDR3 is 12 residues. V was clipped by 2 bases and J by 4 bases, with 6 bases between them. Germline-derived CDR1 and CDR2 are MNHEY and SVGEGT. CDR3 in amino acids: CASSYPMYEQYF. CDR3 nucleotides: TGTGCCAGCAGTTACCCCATGTACGAGCAGTACTTC.

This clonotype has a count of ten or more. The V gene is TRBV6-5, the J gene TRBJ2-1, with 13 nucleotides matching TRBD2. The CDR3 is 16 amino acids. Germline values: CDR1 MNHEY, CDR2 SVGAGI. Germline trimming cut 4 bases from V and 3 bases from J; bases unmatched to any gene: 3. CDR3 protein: CASSSTSGRIYNEQFF. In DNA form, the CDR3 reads TGTGCCAGCAGTTCGACTAGCGGGAGGATCTACAATGAGCAGTTCTTC.

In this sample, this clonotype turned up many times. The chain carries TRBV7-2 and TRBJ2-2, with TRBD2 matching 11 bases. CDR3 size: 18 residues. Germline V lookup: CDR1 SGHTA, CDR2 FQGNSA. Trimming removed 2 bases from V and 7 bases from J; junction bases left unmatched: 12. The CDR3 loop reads CASSLLAGGPRNGGELFF. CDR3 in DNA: TGTGCCAGCAGCTTATTAGCGGGAGGGCCGAGGAACGGCGGGGAGCTGTTTTTT.

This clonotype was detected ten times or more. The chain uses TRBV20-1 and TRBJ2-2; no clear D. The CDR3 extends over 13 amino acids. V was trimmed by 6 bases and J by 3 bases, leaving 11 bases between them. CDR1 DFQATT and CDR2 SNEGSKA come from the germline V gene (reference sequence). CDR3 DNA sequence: TGCAGTGCCAGAACAGCGTACACCGGGGAGCTGTTTTTT. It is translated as CSARTAYTGELFF.

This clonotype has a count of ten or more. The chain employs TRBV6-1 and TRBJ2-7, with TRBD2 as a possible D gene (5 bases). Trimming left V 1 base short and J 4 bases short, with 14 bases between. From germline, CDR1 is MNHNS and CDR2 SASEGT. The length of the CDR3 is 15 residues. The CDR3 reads CASSEESGTPYEQYF. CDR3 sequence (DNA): TGTGCCAGCAGTGAAGAAAGCGGAACCCCTTACGAGCAGTACTTC.

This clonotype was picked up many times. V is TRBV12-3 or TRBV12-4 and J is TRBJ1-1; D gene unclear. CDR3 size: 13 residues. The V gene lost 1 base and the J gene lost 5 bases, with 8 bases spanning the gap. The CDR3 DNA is TGTGCCAGCAGTTTAGAGACTGGGACTGAAGCTTTCTTT. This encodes CASSLETGTEAFF.